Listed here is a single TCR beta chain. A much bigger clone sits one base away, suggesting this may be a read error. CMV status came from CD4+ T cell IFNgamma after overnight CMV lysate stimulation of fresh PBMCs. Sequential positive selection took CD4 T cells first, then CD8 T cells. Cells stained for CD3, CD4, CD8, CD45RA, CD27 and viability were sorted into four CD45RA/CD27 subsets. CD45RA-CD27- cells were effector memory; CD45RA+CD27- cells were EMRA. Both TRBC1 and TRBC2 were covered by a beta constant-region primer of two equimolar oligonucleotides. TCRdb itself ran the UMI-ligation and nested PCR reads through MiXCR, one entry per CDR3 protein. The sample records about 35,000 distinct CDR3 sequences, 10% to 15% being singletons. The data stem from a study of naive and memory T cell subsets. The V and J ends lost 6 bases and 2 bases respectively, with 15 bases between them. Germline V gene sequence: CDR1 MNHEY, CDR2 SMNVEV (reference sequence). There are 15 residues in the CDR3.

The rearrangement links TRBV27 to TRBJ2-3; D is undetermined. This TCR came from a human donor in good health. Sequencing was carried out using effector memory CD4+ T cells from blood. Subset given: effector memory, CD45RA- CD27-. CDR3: CASSPVGLATDTQYF. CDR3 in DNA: TGTGCCAGCAGCCCCGTTGGTTTGGCCACAGATACGCAGTATTTT.